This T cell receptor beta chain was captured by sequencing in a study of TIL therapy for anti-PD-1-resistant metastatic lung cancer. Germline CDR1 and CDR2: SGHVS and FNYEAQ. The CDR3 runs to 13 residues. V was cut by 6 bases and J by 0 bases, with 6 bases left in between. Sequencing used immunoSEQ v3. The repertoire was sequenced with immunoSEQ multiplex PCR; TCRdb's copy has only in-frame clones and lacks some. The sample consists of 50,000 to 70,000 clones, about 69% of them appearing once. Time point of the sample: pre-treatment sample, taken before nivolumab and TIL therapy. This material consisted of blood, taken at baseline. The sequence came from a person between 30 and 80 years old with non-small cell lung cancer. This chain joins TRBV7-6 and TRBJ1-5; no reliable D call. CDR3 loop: CASSLNSNQPQHF. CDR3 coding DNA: TGTGCCAGCAGTCTTAATAGCAATCAGCCCCAGCATTTT.